The rows below give T cell receptor beta chains drawn from one sample of a study of blood T cell repertoires in COVID-19. Clones were read by immunoSEQ multiplex PCR, and TCRdb kept only the in-frame ones, dropping some. This table has 88,000 or so clones, around 75% appearing once. The sequenced material came from peripheral blood. Source of these receptors: a human donor in a cohort sampled during active COVID-19. The CDR3 runs from the conserved cysteine through the conserved F or W. The order of the fields is clone size, J gene, V gene, D gene, CDR3 DNA, CDR3 protein. D genes are given only for firm matches. Some rows mark clone size as missing; the rest say once, few, many or name a class of expanded clone.

- | TRBJ2-6 | TRBV21-1 | - | TGTACCTTTAAAGGGGGGGCCAGAGGCTCTGGGGCCAACGTCCTGACTTTC | CTFKGGARGSGANVLTF
- | TRBJ1-2 | TRBV6-5 | - | TGTGCCAGCAGTTATTCAGATCGTGACTTTTATGGCTACACCTTC | CASSYSDRDFYGYTF
- | TRBJ2-7 | TRBV6-2/TRBV6-3 | TRBD1 | TGTGCCAGCAGTTACTCGCGGGACAGGGTTCCCTACGAGCAGTACTTC | CASSYSRDRVPYEQYF
- | TRBJ2-3 | TRBV27 | TRBD2 | TGTGCCAGCAGTTTGAGACTAGCGGGAGTGGGGCCGGGAGATACGCAGTATTTT | CASSLRLAGVGPGDTQYF
- | TRBJ2-7 | TRBV6-2/TRBV6-3 | - | TGTGCCAGCAGTAAAGGACAGCCTTCCTACGAGCAGTACTTC | CASSKGQPSYEQYF
- | TRBJ1-1 | TRBV15 | - | TGTGCCACCAGCAGAGATAGGGGTCAAGGAGCTTTCTTT | CATSRDRGQGAFF
- | TRBJ2-2 | TRBV30 | - | TGTGCCTGGAGTGCAGAGGAGGCCGGGGAGCTGTTTTTT | CAWSAEEAGELFF
- | TRBJ1-2 | TRBV5-1 | - | TGCGCCAGCAGCTTGTCCGGGGATAGTATCTATGGCTACACCTTC | CASSLSGDSIYGYTF
- | TRBJ2-3 | TRBV4-1 | TRBD2 | TGCGCCAGCAGCCCGCCGGGACTAGCGGGAGCGAGCACAGATACGCAGTATTTT | CASSPPGLAGASTDTQYF
- | TRBJ1-2 | TRBV9 | TRBD1 | TGTGCCAGCAGGTCTGATATCGACAGGGGGCTGGTTCGCGGCTATGGCTACACCTTC | CASRSDIDRGLVRGYGYTF
- | TRBJ2-5 | TRBV7-2 | - | TGTGCCAGCAGTCCAAGAGCGGAAGAGACCCAGTACTTC | CASSPRAEETQYF
- | TRBJ1-1 | TRBV9 | - | TGTGCCAGCAGCGCGACAGAGATGAACACTGAAGCTTTCTTT | CASSATEMNTEAFF
- | TRBJ2-1 | TRBV10-3 | TRBD2 | TGTGCCATCACTGGGGGTAGCGGGAGGGCCCGGGGCAATGAGCAGTTCTTC | CAITGGSGRARGNEQFF
few | TRBJ2-2 | TRBV2 | - | TGTGCCAGCACTAATAGCGGAGGAGGGGACACCGGGGAGCTGTTTTTT | CASTNSGGGDTGELFF
once | TRBJ2-5 | TRBV24-1 | TRBD1 | TGTGCCACCAGTGATGGGGGACAGTCGGGTAAAGAGACCCAGTACTTC | CATSDGGQSGKETQYF
- | TRBJ1-2 | TRBV28 | TRBD1 | TGTGCCAGCAGTTTGGGGCAGGGGGATGGCTACACCTTC | CASSLGQGDGYTF
- | TRBJ1-2 | TRBV29-1 | TRBD1 | TGCAGCGTTGAAAGGCCAGGGGGCAAGTATGGCTACACCTTC | CSVERPGGKYGYTF
- | TRBJ2-1 | TRBV2 | TRBD2 | TGTGCCAGCAGTGATCCGCGATCTAGCGGGAGTTCCTACAATGAGCAGTTCTTC | CASSDPRSSGSSYNEQFF
- | TRBJ2-2 | TRBV10-3 | TRBD1 | TGTGCCATCCGCGGACAGGGGGCGAGTGGCGGGGAGCTGTTTTTT | CAIRGQGASGGELFF
- | TRBJ2-6 | TRBV19 | TRBD1 | TGTGCCAGTAGTAACACAGGGGGCGGTGGGGCCAACGTCCTGACTTTC | CASSNTGGGGANVLTF
- | TRBJ2-1 | TRBV24-1 | TRBD2 | TGTGCCACCAGTGACGGGGGACTAGCGGGAAACAATGAGCAGTTCTTC | CATSDGGLAGNNEQFF
- | TRBJ1-2 | TRBV19 | - | TGTGCCAGTAGTCTCTATACTACTCATAACTATGGCTACACCTTC | CASSLYTTHNYGYTF
- | TRBJ2-3 | TRBV18 | TRBD2 | TGTGCCAGCTCACCCCCCCTAGCGGGGCCCACAGATACGCAGTATTTT | CASSPPLAGPTDTQYF
- | TRBJ1-2 | TRBV4-3 | - | TGCGCCAGCAGCCAAGATCTGGGGGCTCTGGGCTACACCTTC | CASSQDLGALGYTF
- | TRBJ2-5 | TRBV9 | - | TGTGCCAGCAGCCCCCGACAGGACCAAGAGACCCAGTACTTC | CASSPRQDQETQYF
- | TRBJ1-6 | TRBV2 | - | TGTGCCAGCAGGCAGGATACGCGCAATTCACCCCTCCACTTT | CASRQDTRNSPLHF
- | TRBJ2-1 | TRBV5-6 | - | TGTGCCAGCAGCTTTAGCCCCAGGGGAACTACGAATGAGCAGTTCTTC | CASSFSPRGTTNEQFF
- | TRBJ2-3 | TRBV9 | TRBD2 | TGTGCCAGCAGCGCTCCGGGACTAGCAGCACCAGATACGCAGTATTTT | CASSAPGLAAPDTQYF
- | TRBJ1-4 | TRBV29-1 | TRBD1 | TGCAGCGTTGGGGATACAGGGACAGGGCAGGATGAAAAACTGTTTTTT | CSVGDTGTGQDEKLFF
- | TRBJ1-2 | TRBV6-5 | - | TGTGCCAGCAGATCGACATTTAACTATGGCTACACCTTC | CASRSTFNYGYTF
- | TRBJ2-3 | TRBV29-1 | - | TGCAGCGTTGCGGAGGGGGCTAACACAGATACGCAGTATTTT | CSVAEGANTDTQYF
- | TRBJ1-4 | TRBV5-1 | - | TGCGCCAGCAGCTTGGTCGGGGGAGGTGGCGAAAAACTGTTTTTT | CASSLVGGGGEKLFF
few | TRBJ2-7 | TRBV27 | TRBD2 | TGTGCCAGCACTCGGGCGGGGGGGATCCACGAGCAGTACTTC | CASTRAGGIHEQYF
- | TRBJ1-2 | TRBV6-5 | - | TGTGCCAGCAACTCTGAGGCTGGCTACACCTTC | CASNSEAGYTF
few | TRBJ2-1 | TRBV5-4 | TRBD1 | TGTGCCAGCAGCTTTCGACAGGGGGCTGCGAATGAGCAGTTCTTC | CASSFRQGAANEQFF
- | TRBJ1-1 | TRBV19 | - | TGTGCCACCCGGACGGGGAGCACTGAAGCTTTCTTT | CATRTGSTEAFF
- | TRBJ1-5 | TRBV6-5 | - | TGTGCCAGCAGTTACCGGGTCGATCAGCCCCAGCATTTT | CASSYRVDQPQHF
- | TRBJ2-1 | TRBV9 | TRBD2 | TGTGCCAGCAGCGACAGCGGGCGGGAGTGGAAGAATGAGCAGTTCTTC | CASSDSGREWKNEQFF
- | TRBJ2-7 | TRBV28 | - | TGTGCCAGCGCGGGAACGGACGAGCAGTACTTC | CASAGTDEQYF
- | TRBJ1-1 | TRBV9 | - | TGTGCCAGCAGCGTAGAAGGGGCAGGGGATGGCACTGAAGCTTTCTTT | CASSVEGAGDGTEAFF
once | TRBJ2-7 | TRBV29-1 | TRBD2 | TGCAGCGGGGGGGACTACCACGAGCAGTACTTC | CSGGDYHEQYF
- | TRBJ2-1 | TRBV19 | TRBD1 | TGTGCCAGTAGTGCGGACAGGGTGTACAATGAGCAGTTCTTC | CASSADRVYNEQFF
- | TRBJ2-1 | TRBV12-3/TRBV12-4 | - | TGTGCCAGCAGTTCGTACCCCGCCCGGGAGCAGTTCTTC | CASSSYPAREQFF
once | TRBJ2-1 | TRBV27 | - | TGTGCCAGCAGTCCATCCGGGACACACTCCTACAATGAGCAGTTCTTC | CASSPSGTHSYNEQFF
- | TRBJ2-7 | TRBV3-1/TRBV3-2 | - | TGTGCCAGCAGCCACGACAGCTTCCCCTACGAGCAGTACTTC | CASSHDSFPYEQYF
- | TRBJ2-1 | TRBV7-9 | - | TGTGCCAGCAGCCAAATAACCAGCGCCAATGAGCAGTTCTTC | CASSQITSANEQFF
few | TRBJ1-6 | TRBV5-6 | - | TGTGCCAGCAGCTCCGAAAAACAGGGTACTTCACCCCTCCACTTT | CASSSEKQGTSPLHF
- | TRBJ2-3 | TRBV24-1 | - | TGTGCCACCAGTGAGGCACAGGGTGGTGGAGATACGCAGTATTTT | CATSEAQGGGDTQYF
- | TRBJ1-2 | TRBV29-1 | TRBD1 | TGCAGCGTTGGGGGACAGGGGGACTATGGCTACACCTTC | CSVGGQGDYGYTF
- | TRBJ2-2 | TRBV4-2 | TRBD2 | TGTGCCAGCAGCCCGTTCCCGACTAGCGGGAACACCGGGGAGCTGTTTTTT | CASSPFPTSGNTGELFF
once | TRBJ2-2 | TRBV9 | - | TGTGCCAGCAGCCAAAACACCGGGGAGCTGTTTTTT | CASSQNTGELFF
- | TRBJ2-2 | TRBV10-1 | TRBD2 | TGCGCCAGCAGTGAGTCATCGACGGGAGGGCCGGGATCATGCACCGGGGAGCTGTTTTTT | CASSESSTGGPGSCTGELFF
few | TRBJ1-3 | TRBV18 | - | TGTGCCAGCTCAATCTTTTCCGGGACACCTAGCTCTGGAAACACCATATATTTT | CASSIFSGTPSSGNTIYF
- | TRBJ2-7 | TRBV15 | TRBD1 | TGTGCCACCAGCAGTGATGACAGGGGGGACTACGAGCAGTACTTC | CATSSDDRGDYEQYF
- | TRBJ2-5 | TRBV5-6 | - | TGTGCCAGCAGCTTGGGAGAGCAAGAGACCCAGTACTTC | CASSLGEQETQYF